This TCR beta chain is drawn from a study of T cell responses to AZD1222 COVID-19 vaccine. About this clone: What it recognizes is unknown.

TCRdb's table, derived via immunoSEQ multiplex PCR, lists solely in-frame clones and lacks some. This table has over 150,000 clones, roughly 93% appearing once. V shed 2 bases and J shed 1 base, with 19 bases lying between them. There are 18 residues in the CDR3. Germline V CDR1 and CDR2: MNHEY, SVGEGT. Study-wide points: At 160-218 and 743-854, vaccine-associated CD4 TCRs were dominant, and they spanned spike. AZD1222 recipients seropositive at baseline numbered only 6 or 7. Without day 14 samples, only post-peak T cell repertoires were studied.

The chain recombines TRBV6-2 or TRBV6-3 with TRBJ2-3; possible D gene TRBD2, 7 bases. The sample consisted of peripheral blood, taken 28 days after the second dose of the MenACWY control vaccine. The receptor's source is an adult who received the MenACWY meningococcal vaccine as a control. CDR3 sequence: CASSYEGGAWSGTDTQYF. The CDR3, as DNA: TGTGCCAGCAGTTACGAGGGGGGGGCCTGGTCCGGCACAGATACGCAGTATTTT.